This T cell receptor (beta chain) originates from a study of T cell responses to AZD1222 COVID-19 vaccine (dated by TCRdb to the early 2020s). The study in broad terms: Because spike-specific TCR depth and breadth did not differ between the two schedules, AZD1222 recipients who got a second dose at roughly 4 weeks were pooled with those who got a second dose at roughly 12 weeks. A total of 230 to 250 trial participants underwent TCR sequencing, of whom nearly 210 had received two doses of AZD1222 and some 25 had received two doses of the MenACWY control vaccine. Trial participants were enrolled by age into 18-55, 56-69 and 70-plus year subgroups, with 148, 28 and 57 TCR-sequenced participants respectively. Study-level results and caveats: In the small 56-69-year group, the increase in depth fell short of significance, most likely because of low power. Only five or six AZD1222 recipients were SARS-CoV-2 seropositive at baseline, limiting conclusions about previously exposed vaccinees. Spike-specific TCR breadth and depth rose significantly after two AZD1222 doses compared with day 0 and with MenACWY recipients. The vaccine-associated CD4 TCRs covered the entire spike protein, and the dominant responses fell in regions 160-218 and 743-854. Epitopes outside the regions mutated in the B.1.351 and B.1.1.7 variants were reportedly recognized by nearly half of the unique spike-specific TCRs. Participants were mostly white British, with more females than males. The authors suggested clonal diversity may have been underestimated. Because no day 14 peak-response samples were available, the repertoires could be characterized only after the peak T cell response.

This sample's time point label indicates: baseline before first vaccination. Vaccinee samples were obtained from the UK trials COV001 and COV002, which included a single-blind randomized controlled phase 2/3 trial of AZD1222 (ChAdOx1 nCoV-19) in healthy adults. For TCRbeta chain sequencing, PBMC samples from trial participants were taken at day 0 and at day 28 after the second dose. Looking up the germline V gene yields CDR1 ENHRY and CDR2 SYGVKD. The CDR3 numbers 15 residues from cysteine through phenylalanine. The only DNA kept is the CDR3, 45 bases in frame from the first base. The trim is 3 bases for V and 4 bases for J, with a gap of 16 bases between the germline ends. The CDR3 regions of human TCRbeta chains were subjected to immunosequencing. As for the authors' bioinformatics: TCRs in the repertoires were compared against a reference library of SARS-CoV-2-specific TCRs that had been generated with the MIRA antigen-specificity platform. Breadth was defined as the fraction of unique TCRs that were SARS-CoV-2-associated. Depth was defined as the fraction of total T cells that were SARS-CoV-2-associated. Each spike-specific TCR was assigned to its reactive spike region and to a CD4 or CD8 class using the MIRA data. Log10-transformed breadth and depth values were compared by one-way ANOVA with Sidak's multiple comparisons tests. TCRdb took this table from immuneACCESS and kept in-frame rearrangements with V and J called. Such tables lack part of the clones; where checked against another copy, unresolved V genes explain under half of the gap, and the rest is unexplained. The V and J calls and clone size are taken from that table; D and trimming were inferred from the DNA. The sample data list fewer than 110,000 clones, and under 95% of these were observed just once. The ten top clones hold approximately 22% of the sample.

Points on this clone: Its antigen has not been determined. No much larger clone is present one base from it, and per-base qualities are unavailable.

The sample was peripheral blood, taken on day 0 of AZD1222 vaccination. This chain is built from TRBV10-3 and TRBJ2-7; no D segment can be confidently identified. This TCR was sampled from an adult in good health. The DNA reads as follows: TGTGCCATCAGTGACTCCGTCATAGTTCGGTACGAGCAGTACTTC. It encodes CAISDSVIVRYEQYF.